This TCR beta chain is drawn from a study of blood T cell repertoires in COVID-19. The wider study: The United States, Italy and Spain provided the acute and convalescent COVID-19 samples. T cells, B-cell-depleted T cells, or PBMCs provided the cDNA or gDNA that served as material.

CDR1 is MNHEY and CDR2 is SVGAGI in the germline V gene. V shed 5 bases and J 8 bases; nucleotides not matched to a gene: 13. The CDR3 is made up of 15 amino acids. Sequencing was performed with immunoSEQ multiplex PCR; in TCRdb, only in-frame clones are kept and a portion is missing. The sample holds around 200,000 clones; about 85% are singletons and the top ten take roughly 9.2%. The sequence derives from a woman older than 75 with acute or convalescent COVID-19. The chain couples TRBV6-5 to TRBJ2-7, with 9 nucleotides matching TRBD1. What was sequenced was peripheral blood. The CDR3 reads CASSQQGQGPGQQYF. Written as DNA, the CDR3 is TGTGCCAGCAGTCAACAAGGACAGGGGCCCGGGCAGCAGTACTTC.